The entry that follows covers one T cell receptor beta chain sequence. This clonotype was observed a few times. Its binding antigen is unknown. No quality values exist for individual bases; no much larger clone is one base distant. The data derive from a study of T cells after yellow fever vaccination (dated by TCRdb to between 2017 and 2020). For the wider study: The SMART-Seq v4 Ultra Low Input RNA kit was used to prepare libraries from fractions with low cell numbers. To follow T-cell clones before and after primary and booster YFV17D yellow fever vaccination, bulk TCR alpha and beta repertoires were sequenced over time. The cohort comprised two healthy male donors, one aged 18 to 29 and one aged 30 to 40 years. Blood was collected at multiple timepoints before and after primary and secondary immunization, and bulk PBMC replicates and cell subsets were isolated. The investigation overall reported the following: After the booster, most of the clones that had expanded following primary vaccination were detected again (around 97% of CD4 and around 88% of CD8), which suggests that memory was broadly maintained. A small fraction of clonotypes appeared in both the CD4 and CD8 compartments, likely as a result of convergent recombination. Computational filtering was required because FACS-sorted repertoires could contain abundant contaminating clonotypes from the bulk population. Compared with the primary T-cell response, the secondary T-cell response was faster but weaker, reaching its peak on day 5 rather than on day 15. Because the study included only two donors, the extent to which the findings can be generalized is limited.

TCR cDNA was synthesized by 5'RACE template switching, through which a universal primer site and unique molecular identifiers were introduced. Priming of cDNA synthesis was performed from both the TCR alpha and TCR beta constant segments. Library amplification used two PCR steps, and the second PCR step added sample barcodes and sequencing adapters. Libraries were sequenced on Illumina HiSeq 2500 (2x100 bp) or NovaSeq (2x150 bp). The study's own analysis went as follows. MIGEC was used to demultiplex reads and collapse the reads into UMI consensus sequences, and MiXCR was used for V(D)J alignment. Using edgeR on replicate PBMC samples, clonotypes were called vaccine-responding if FDR was below 0.01 and the log2 fold change was above 5 up to day 15. Bulk clonotypes were assigned CD4 or CD8 identity according to which sequenced CD4 or CD8 repertoire held them at higher abundance. TCRdb passed the public sequencing reads through fastp at Q25 and MiXCR, retaining productive beta sequences. Rows with a matching CDR3 protein are joined into one entry that keeps the most common DNA and genes. The authors' filters were not applied to this entry. Counted in this sample were roughly 260,000 distinct CDR3 sequences; roughly 13% of them appeared once. The ten top clones hold 0.4% to 0.55% of the sample.

Unmatched junction bases come to 5, with V trimmed by 4 bases and J by 3 bases. For CDR1 and CDR2, the germline V gene (reference sequence) lists DFQATT and SNEGSKA. Including cysteine and phenylalanine, the CDR3 has 15 amino acids. Only CDR3 DNA is held: 45 bases, read in frame from base 1. What this sample's treatment or condition label stands for: live attenuated yellow fever vaccine strain. A standard Ficoll-Paque protocol was used to isolate PBMCs from peripheral blood. Dynabeads CD4 and CD8 positive selection kits were used to isolate the CD4 and CD8 T-cell fractions. TriZol was used to extract RNA from bulk PBMCs, from CD4 and CD8 fractions, and from dextramer-positive and dextramer-negative fractions.

The sequenced sample was CD4+ T cells sorted from PBMCs, obtained 45 days after the yellow fever booster vaccination. This TCR was sampled from a man aged 25 to 40 who received the YFV17D yellow fever vaccine. This chain is built from TRBV20-1 and TRBJ2-3, with 12 junctional bases fitting TRBD2. CDR3 protein: CSATGLAGNTDTQYF. The nucleotide sequence is TGCAGTGCTACCGGACTAGCGGGAAATACAGATACGCAGTATTTT.